The sequence of this T cell receptor (beta chain) was determined in a study of T cell responses to AZD1222 COVID-19 vaccine. Note on this clone: Its matching antigen is unknown.

The data were produced by immunoSEQ multiplex PCR, yet TCRdb's version contains in-frame clones alone and is incomplete. The sample yields about 120,000 clones, about 86% seen once. The CDR3 totals 15 residues. Germline assignment: CDR1 SNHLY and CDR2 FYNNEI. V was trimmed by 2 bases and J by 0 bases, leaving 10 bases between them. Study findings and constraints: At baseline, just six AZD1222 recipients tested seropositive. Spike-specific TCR breadth and depth were elevated following two AZD1222 doses. Mostly white British, mostly female donors; authors suggested clonal diversity may be underestimated.

Pooling was applied to second doses at about 4 or about 12 weeks. The material was peripheral blood, obtained 28 days after the second AZD1222 dose. The V and J genes are TRBV2 and TRBJ1-2; D may be TRBD1 (6 bases). The sequence came from an adult who received the AZD1222 COVID-19 vaccine. The CDR3 spells CASSETGHANYGYTF. The CDR3 DNA follows: TGTGCCAGCAGTGAAACGGGACACGCTAACTATGGCTACACCTTC.